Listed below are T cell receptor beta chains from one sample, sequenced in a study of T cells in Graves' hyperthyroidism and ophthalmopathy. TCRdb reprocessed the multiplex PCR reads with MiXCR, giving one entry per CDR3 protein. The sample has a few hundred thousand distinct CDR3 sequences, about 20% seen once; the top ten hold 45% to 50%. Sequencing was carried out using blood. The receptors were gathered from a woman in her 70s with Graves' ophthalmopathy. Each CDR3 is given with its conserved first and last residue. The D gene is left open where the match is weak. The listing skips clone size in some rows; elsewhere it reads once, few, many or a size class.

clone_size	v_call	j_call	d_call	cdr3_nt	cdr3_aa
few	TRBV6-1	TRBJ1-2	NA	TGTGCCAGCAGTGAAGTACAGGGACGGGGCACCTTC	CASSEVQGRGTF
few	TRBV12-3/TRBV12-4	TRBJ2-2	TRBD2	TGTGCCAGCAGCCGTACCGGGGGGGGGAACACCGGGGAGCTGTTTTTT	CASSRTGGGNTGELFF
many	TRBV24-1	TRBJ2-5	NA	TGTGCCACCAGTGATTCGAGCCCGCCGGAGACCCAGTACTTC	CATSDSSPPETQYF
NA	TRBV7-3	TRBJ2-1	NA	TGTGCCAGCAGTAGGGACATACCACGAAATAGTTACAATGAGCAGTTCTTC	CASSRDIPRNSYNEQFF
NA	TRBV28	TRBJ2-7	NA	TGTGCCAGCAGTCACAGCGGAGGCCCCTACGAGCAGTACTTC	CASSHSGGPYEQYF
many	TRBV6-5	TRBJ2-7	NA	TGTGCCAGCAGTTATCAAGACTTGGGCGAGCAGTACTTC	CASSYQDLGEQYF
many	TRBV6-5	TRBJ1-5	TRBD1	TGTGCCAGCAGTTACTCACGGACAGGGGACAGCAATCAGCCCCAGCATTTT	CASSYSRTGDSNQPQHF
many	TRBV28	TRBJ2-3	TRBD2	TGTGCCAGCGAGTTAGCGGGAGTAAGGGATACGCAGTATTTT	CASELAGVRDTQYF
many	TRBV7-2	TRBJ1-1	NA	TGTGCCAGCAGCTTAGCGGACCTGAACACTGAAGCTTTCTTT	CASSLADLNTEAFF
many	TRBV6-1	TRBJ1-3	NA	TGTGCCAGCAGTTCTCGCACGAGCTCTGGAAACACCATATATTTT	CASSSRTSSGNTIYF
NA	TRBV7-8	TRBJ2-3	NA	TGTGCCAGCAGCTACGGCAGCACAGATACGCAGTATTTT	CASSYGSTDTQYF
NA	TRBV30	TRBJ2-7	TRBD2	TGTGCCTGCCTAGCGGGAGGGTCCTACGAGCAGTACTTC	CACLAGGSYEQYF
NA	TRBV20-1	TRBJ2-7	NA	TGCAGTGCTAAACTAACAGCCTACGAGCAGTACTTC	CSAKLTAYEQYF
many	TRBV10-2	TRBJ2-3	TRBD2	TGCGCCAGCAGTGGGACTAGGACTAGCGGGGGGGGTACGCAGTATTTT	CASSGTRTSGGGTQYF
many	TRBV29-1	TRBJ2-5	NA	TGCAGCGTTGAGAGGATGGGTGAGACCCAGTACTTC	CSVERMGETQYF
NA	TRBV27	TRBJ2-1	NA	TGTGCCAGCAGTTTACCCCCACCAGGGGCGCAGTTCTTC	CASSLPPPGAQFF
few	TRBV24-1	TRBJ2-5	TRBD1	TGTGCCACCAGTGAATCCGGGACAGCTAAAGAGACCCAGTACTTC	CATSESGTAKETQYF
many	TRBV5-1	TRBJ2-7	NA	TGCGCCAGCAGCTTGGCCGGTCTCGGAGGCTACGAGCAGTACTTC	CASSLAGLGGYEQYF
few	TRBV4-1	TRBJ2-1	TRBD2	TGCGCCAGCAGCCAAGATATGCTAGCGGGCAATGAGCAGTTCTTC	CASSQDMLAGNEQFF
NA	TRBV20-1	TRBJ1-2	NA	TGCAGTGCTCAAGATAGGGGGAACTATGGCTACACCTTC	CSAQDRGNYGYTF
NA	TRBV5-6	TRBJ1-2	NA	TGTGCCAGCAACTTACCCGGTCACGGGAAGGGCTATGGCTACACCTTC	CASNLPGHGKGYGYTF
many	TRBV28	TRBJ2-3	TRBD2	TGTGCCAGCAGACCGACTAGCGGGAGTTTGCAAGATACGCAGTATTTT	CASRPTSGSLQDTQYF
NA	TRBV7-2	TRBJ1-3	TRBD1	TGTGCCAGCAGCTCTGGACAGGTCTCTGGAAACACCATATATTTT	CASSSGQVSGNTIYF
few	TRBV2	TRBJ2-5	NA	TGTGCCAGCAGTGAAGCACTAGCAGGAGAGACCCAGTACTTC	CASSEALAGETQYF
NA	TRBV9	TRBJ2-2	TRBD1	TGTGCCAGCAGCGCCGGGCGGGGACAGGGGCCGAACACCGGGGAGCTGTTTTTT	CASSAGRGQGPNTGELFF
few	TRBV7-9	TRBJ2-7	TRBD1	TGTGCCAGCAGCTTAGGACAGGGGAAGCAGTACTTC	CASSLGQGKQYF
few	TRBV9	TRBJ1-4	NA	TGTGCCAGCAGCGTAGATGACAGGAGTAATGAAAAACTGTTTTTT	CASSVDDRSNEKLFF
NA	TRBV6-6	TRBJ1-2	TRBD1	TGTGCCAGCAGTTACGAGGGGACAGGGTATTCCGGGTATGGCTACACCTTC	CASSYEGTGYSGYGYTF